This T cell receptor (beta chain) was documented in a study of low-dose radiotherapy and immunotherapy resistance in tumors. Study information: Cohort 1 patients were irradiated with 0.5 Gy fractions every 2 weeks to 6.5 Gy total. Every two weeks, one day ahead of radiation and immunotherapy, cyclophosphamide 200 mg/m2 was given (intravenously).

TRAV- and TRBV-specific primers were used for first-strand cDNA, which covered alpha and beta chains. Amplification of TCRs used a constant-region primer and V-primer adapter for around 19 PCR cycles. It was by in vitro transcription that isolated mRNA was amplified. TCRdb reanalysed the reads using MiXCR and keeps one entry per CDR3 protein. Here the sample spans tens of thousands of distinct CDR3 sequences, about a fifth being singletons. Time point noted: after trial treatment. Specified treatment: LDRT plus nivolumab, ipilimumab, low-dose cyclophosphamide and aspirin (RACIN trial). It was nivolumab, ipilimumab, aspirin, low-dose cyclophosphamide and low-dose radiotherapy that donors received. This CDR3 has 12 residues. Germline CDR1 and CDR2: SEHNR and FQNEAQ (reference sequence). Deletions cut 7 bases from V and 14 bases from J, with 17 bases between. In its sample, this clonotype was seen many times.

This chain connects TRBV7-9 to TRBJ1-4; D remains ambiguous. The clonotype originates from a female donor with ovarian cancer. Here the sequenced sample was PBMCs, taken after low-dose radiotherapy plus immunotherapy. Here the CDR3 DNA reads TGTGCCAGCACCGAGGAAGGGCGGACGCTGTTTTTT. Residues: CASTEEGRTLFF.